This T cell receptor beta chain was retrieved from a study of T cells in Graves' hyperthyroidism and ophthalmopathy. It was RNA transcripts that yielded the amplified TCR beta CDR3 regions. First-round RT-PCR targeting the TCR CDR3 was performed with the HTBI primer set. Via MiXCR, TCRdb re-called the multiplex PCR reads, giving one row per CDR3 protein. The profile shows some 490,000 distinct CDR3 sequences, approximately 23% of them singletons. The germline V and J ends were trimmed by 3 bases and 5 bases, with 7 bases remaining between them. The CDR3 sequence is 13 residues long. From germline, CDR1 is LNHDA and CDR2 SQIVND (reference sequence). There are a few counts of this clonotype. Diagnosis rested on symptoms, serum thyroxine and TRAb, thyroid ultrasound, and orbital computed tomography.

This clonotype was sampled from a woman in her 70s with Graves' ophthalmopathy. The chain employs TRBV19 and TRBJ2-2; D uncertain. Sequenced sample: blood. CDR3 DNA: TGTGCCAGTAGTATTCTCCCTACCGGGGAGCTGTTTTTT. It codes for CASSILPTGELFF.